Following are 17 T cell receptor beta chains from one sample sequenced in a study of cytomegalovirus exposure and HLA in healthy donors listed by TCRdb under 2017. Receptor libraries were prepared by the immunoSEQ multiplex PCR assay. For the multiplex PCR, a mixture combining 60 forward primers for TCR Vbeta segments and 13 reverse primers for TCR Jbeta segments was used. TCRdb re-hosts the immuneACCESS table, in-frame sequences only. Its copies lack some clones; in the studies checked, an unresolved V gene accounts for under half of them, and the cause for the rest is not known. This sample comprises 100,000 or so clones, around 62% of them detected only once. The ten largest clones take up about 5% of the sample. Material: PBMCs. These receptors were collected from a woman in her twenties or thirties in good health and CMV-seropositive.

This clone showed up just a few times. The chain employs TRBV25-1 and TRBJ1-1; unclear D gene. V lost 6 bases, J lost 3 bases, and 17 bases lay in between. The CDR3 has 15 amino acids. Germline V gene lookup returns CDR1 MGHDK and CDR2 SYGVNS. CDR3: CASRRFGSAYTEAFF. CDR3 DNA sequence: TGTGCCAGCAGGAGGTTTGGGAGCGCCTACACTGAAGCTTTCTTT.

V gene TRBV7-2 combines with J gene TRBJ2-7, with TRBD1 matching over 8 bases. The CDR3 length is 16 residues. From germline, CDR1 is SGHTA and CDR2 FQGNSA. V shed 2 bases, J shed 3 bases, and the junction held 9 bases outside the gene matches. The CDR3 loop is CASSLRTGSAHYEQYF. The DNA of the CDR3 is TGTGCCAGCAGCTTACGGACAGGGTCTGCTCACTACGAGCAGTACTTC.

CDR3 DNA: TGTGCCAGCAGCTTCACAGGGAGCAATCAGCCCCAGCATTTT. Protein: CASSFTGSNQPQHF. This rearrangement joins TRBV7-9 to TRBJ1-5; maybe TRBD1 (6 bases). Trimming pared 3 bases from V and 1 base from J, leaving 7 bases between. This CDR3 has 14 amino acids. Germline V lookup: CDR1 SEHNR, CDR2 FQNEAQ (reference sequence).

The chain has TRBV19 and TRBJ1-2; 9 bases fit TRBD1. Germline V gene lookup returns CDR1 LNHDA and CDR2 SQIVND (reference sequence). The CDR3 contains 13 residues. J gave up 10 bases and V 4 bases, and 7 bases lay outside the gene matches. In DNA form, the CDR3 reads TGTGCCAGTAGTACCTGGACAGGGGAGGTCTACACCTTC. This sequence encodes CASSTWTGEVYTF. Combining the CDR3 with reference TRBV19 and TRBJ1-2 gives the whole variable domain DGGITQSPKYLFRKEGQNVTLSCEQNLNHDAMYWYRQDPGQGLRLIYYSQIVNDFQKGDIAEGYSVSREKKESFPLTVTSAQKNPTAFYLCASSTWTGEVYTFGSGTRLTVV.

The genes are TRBV9 and TRBJ2-2, with D maybe TRBD2 (6 bases). V lost 1 base, J lost 0 bases, and 10 bases lay in between. The CDR3 loop spans 16 amino acids. Germline V gene lookup returns CDR1 SGDLS and CDR2 YYNGEE. The CDR3 is CASSVWAGPNTGELFF. For the CDR3, the DNA is TGTGCCAGCAGCGTATGGGCGGGACCGAACACCGGGGAGCTGTTTTTT.

The DNA of the CDR3 is TGCGCCAGCAGCCCCTTCCCTCCTACGGCGGGGGGTAACGAGCAGTACTTC. Translating it yields CASSPFPPTAGGNEQYF. The chain combines TRBV5-1 with TRBJ2-7; 8 bases are a match to TRBD2. CDR1 is SGHRS and CDR2 is YFSETQ in the germline V gene. This CDR3 spans 17 amino acids. J gave up 5 bases and V 4 bases, and 17 bases lay outside the gene matches.

This chain joins TRBV5-1 and TRBJ1-1, with D perhaps TRBD1 (5 bases). The germline CDR1 and CDR2 sequences are SGHRS and YFSETQ. Trimming removed 3 bases from V and 0 bases from J, with 15 bases in between. The CDR3 is made up of 16 amino acids. The CDR3 DNA follows: TGCGCCAGCAGCTCGGGACGGGGGTGGATGAACACTGAAGCTTTCTTT. Translated, it gives CASSSGRGWMNTEAFF.

The V call is TRBV5-5, the J call TRBJ2-7; 10 bases are a match to TRBD1. CDR1 is SGHKS and CDR2 is YYEKEE in the germline V gene (reference sequence). The CDR3 contains 15 residues. Unmatched junction bases numbered 8, after V lost 4 bases and J lost 4 bases. In DNA form, the CDR3 reads TGTGCCAGCAGCGTGGGACAGGGGCTTAGTTACGAGCAGTACTTC. The encoded protein is CASSVGQGLSYEQYF. Variable domain in full (rest from reference TRBV5-5 and TRBJ2-7): DAGVTQSPTHLIKTRGQQVTLRCSPISGHKSVSWYQQVLGQGPQFIFQYYEKEERGRGNFPDRFSARQFPNYSSELNVNALLLGDSALYLCASSVGQGLSYEQYFGPGTRLTVT.

V usage is TRBV6-5 and J usage is TRBJ1-2; a weak D match, TRBD1 (6 bases). CDR3 length: 15 residues. V was pared by 4 bases and J by 8 bases, with 20 bases between. Germline V gene data show CDR1 as MNHEY and CDR2 as SVGAGI. CDR3 sequence: CASSSGGGLVEGYTF. CDR3 DNA sequence: TGTGCCAGCAGTTCGGGAGGGGGGTTGGTGGAGGGCTACACCTTC.

The CDR3 region has the DNA TGTGCCAGCAGGAACCGGGACGGGGGGTACTATGGCTACACCTTC. Protein: CASRNRDGGYYGYTF. The chain combines TRBV6-1 with TRBJ1-2; tentative D call: TRBD1 (5 bases). CDR1 and CDR2 (germline): MNHNS, SASEGT. The CDR3 length is 15 residues. V gave up 6 bases and J gave up 3 bases, with 17 bases separating them.

This clone occurred once. J is TRBJ2-5 and V is TRBV2, with D maybe TRBD1 (6 bases). Looked up from germline, CDR1 is SNHLY and CDR2 is FYNNEI. The CDR3 runs to 11 residues. Trimming shortened V by 8 bases and J by 5 bases, and 9 bases separated the two germline ends. The CDR3: CASQGMETQYF. CDR3 nucleotide sequence: TGTGCCAGCCAGGGGATGGAGACCCAGTACTTC.

This clone was seen a handful of times. The chain joins TRBV11-2 to TRBJ2-1; 10 nucleotides line up with TRBD1. The CDR3 has 14 residues. V was clipped by 1 base and J by 6 bases; unmatched bases: 0. Germline loops: CDR1 SGHAT, CDR2 FQNNGV. The CDR3: CASSLGTGGNEQFF. CDR3 DNA sequence: TGTGCCAGCAGCTTAGGGACAGGGGGCAATGAGCAGTTCTTC.

CDR3 amino acids: CASSQELAGTTDTQYF. The CDR3, as DNA: TGTGCCAGCAGCCAAGAACTAGCGGGGACCACAGATACGCAGTATTTT. The chain couples TRBV4-2 to TRBJ2-3; 10 nucleotides agree with TRBD2. The trim removed 0 bases at V and 2 bases at J, leaving 2 bases unmatched. CDR3 size: 16 residues. The germline V gene encodes CDR1 LGHNA and CDR2 YNFKEQ.

This rearrangement joins TRBV30 to TRBJ2-1; 8 bases are shared with TRBD2. Germline V CDR1 and CDR2: GTSNPN, SVGIG (reference sequence). This CDR3 has 12 amino acids. The V gene end was trimmed by 5 bases and the J gene end by 7 bases; junction bases not matched to a gene: 4. The CDR3 DNA reads TGTGCCTGGCGGGGGGGCCTGAATGAGCAGTTCTTC. As protein: CAWRGGLNEQFF.

This clone has just a few counts. This chain connects TRBV7-3 to TRBJ1-1, with 9 nucleotides matching TRBD1. The trim removed 2 bases at V and 5 bases at J, leaving 6 bases unmatched. The CDR3 has 15 amino acids. Germline CDR1 is SGHTA and CDR2 is FQGTGA. CDR3 nucleotides: TGTGCCAGCAGCTTAGGGGACAGGGATCGGACTGAAGCTTTCTTT. Protein product: CASSLGDRDRTEAFF. Variable domain in full (rest from reference TRBV7-3 and TRBJ1-1): GAGVSQTPSNKVTEKGKYVELRCDPISGHTALYWYRQSLGQGPEFLIYFQGTGAADDSGLPNDRFFAVRPEGSVSTLKIQRTERGDSAVYLCASSLGDRDRTEAFFGQGTRLTVV.

The chain couples TRBV6-1 to TRBJ1-2; the D gene is possibly TRBD1 (6 bases). Trimming took 7 bases from V and 6 from J, leaving 15 bases between them. The CDR3 is made up of 13 amino acids. The germline V gene encodes CDR1 MNHNS and CDR2 SASEGT. CDR3 DNA sequence: TGTGCCAGCATCGAGGGGGGGCGTAATGGCTACACCTTC. Translated, it gives CASIEGGRNGYTF.

The table lists this clone with a count of one. As DNA, the CDR3 is TGTGCCAGCAGTGAATCGCGGGTCAATGAGCAGTTCTTC. It is translated as CASSESRVNEQFF. The J gene is TRBJ2-1, the V gene TRBV2, with a possible D match to TRBD2 (5 bases). The CDR3 is 13 amino acids. V lost 2 bases and J lost 6, with 8 bases in between. Germline-derived CDR1 and CDR2 are SNHLY and FYNNEI.